This TCR beta chain is from a study of OX40 agonist ivuxolimab in advanced cancers. Here immunoSEQ multiplex PCR was the method, and the copy in TCRdb shows in-frame clones only, minus some. This table holds about 46,000 clones, 82% found once. Trimming removed 10 bases from V and 7 bases from J, with 29 bases in between. Germline V gives CDR1 LNHDA, CDR2 SQIVND (reference sequence). This CDR3 region has 17 residues. The sequencing here drew on CD4+ or CD8+ T cells sorted from blood, taken in a trial of the OX40 agonist ivuxolimab. This sequence originates from an adult with an advanced solid tumor such as melanoma, head and neck, liver or kidney cancer. The J gene is TRBJ2-1, the V gene TRBV19, with TRBD1 as a possible D gene (7 bases). For the CDR3, the DNA is TGTGCCACCCCGGGACAGTGGGGGGTGACCTACTGGAATGAGCAGTTCTTC. This translates into CATPGQWGVTYWNEQFF.